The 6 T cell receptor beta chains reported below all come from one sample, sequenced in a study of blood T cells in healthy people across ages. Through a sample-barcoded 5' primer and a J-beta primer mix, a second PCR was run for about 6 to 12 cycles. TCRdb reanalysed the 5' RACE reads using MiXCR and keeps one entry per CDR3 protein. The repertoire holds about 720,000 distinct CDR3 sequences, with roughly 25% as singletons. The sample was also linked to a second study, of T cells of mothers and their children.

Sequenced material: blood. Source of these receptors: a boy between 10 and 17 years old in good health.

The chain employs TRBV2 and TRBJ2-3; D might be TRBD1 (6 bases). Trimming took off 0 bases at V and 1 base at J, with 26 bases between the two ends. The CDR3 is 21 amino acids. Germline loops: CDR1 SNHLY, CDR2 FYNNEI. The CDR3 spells CASSEALQGSIRSRGTDTQYF. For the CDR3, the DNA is TGTGCCAGCAGTGAAGCGCTTCAGGGGTCGATCCGCAGCCGCGGCACAGATACGCAGTATTTT.

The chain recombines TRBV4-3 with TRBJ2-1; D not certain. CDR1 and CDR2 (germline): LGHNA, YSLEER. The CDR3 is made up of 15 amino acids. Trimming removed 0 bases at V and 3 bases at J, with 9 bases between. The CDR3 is CASSQDVENYNEQFF. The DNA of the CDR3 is TGCGCCAGCAGCCAAGACGTAGAGAACTACAATGAGCAGTTCTTC.

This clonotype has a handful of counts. CDR3 DNA sequence: TGTGCCAGCAGTAATCCCCCGGGTCCGAAGCAGTTCTTC. It encodes CASSNPPGPKQFF. The rearrangement joins TRBV6-2 or TRBV6-3 to TRBJ2-5; D call uncertain. The tail of the sequence fits TRBJ2-1 better, so the J call may be wrong. The germline V gene encodes CDR1 MNHEY and CDR2 SVGEGT. This CDR3 is built from 13 residues.

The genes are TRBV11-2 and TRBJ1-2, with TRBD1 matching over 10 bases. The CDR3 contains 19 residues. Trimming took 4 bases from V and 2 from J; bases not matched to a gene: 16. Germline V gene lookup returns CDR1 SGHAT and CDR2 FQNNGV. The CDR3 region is CASSSTRGGQGMKNYGYTF. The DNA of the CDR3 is TGTGCCAGCAGCTCGACCAGGGGGGGACAGGGGATGAAAAACTATGGCTACACCTTC.

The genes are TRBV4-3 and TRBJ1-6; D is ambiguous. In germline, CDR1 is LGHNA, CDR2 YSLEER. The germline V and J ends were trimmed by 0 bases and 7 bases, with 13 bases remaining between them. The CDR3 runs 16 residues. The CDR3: CASSQDSDLWNSPLHF. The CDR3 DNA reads TGCGCCAGCAGCCAAGATTCGGACCTCTGGAATTCACCCCTCCACTTT.

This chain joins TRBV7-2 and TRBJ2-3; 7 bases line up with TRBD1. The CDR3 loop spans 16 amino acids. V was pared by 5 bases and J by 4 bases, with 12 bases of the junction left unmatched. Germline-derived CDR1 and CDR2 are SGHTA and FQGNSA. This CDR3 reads CASSPRVQGRPDTQYF. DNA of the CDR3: TGTGCCAGCAGCCCACGGGTACAGGGGAGACCAGATACGCAGTATTTT. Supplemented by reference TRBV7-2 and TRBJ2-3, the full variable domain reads GAGVSQSPSNKVTEKGKDVELRCDPISGHTALYWYRQSLGQGLEFLIYFQGNSAPDKSGLPSDRFSAERTGGSVSTLTIQRTQQEDSAVYLCASSPRVQGRPDTQYFGPGTRLTVL.